The rows below give T cell receptor beta chains drawn from one sample of a study of Graves' ophthalmopathy and Graves' hyperthyroidism. TCRdb re-called the multiplex PCR reads through MiXCR, storing one row per CDR3 protein. The sample yields 200,000 to 250,000 distinct CDR3 sequences, around 45% seen once. Sequencing input: peripheral blood. The receptors originated from an adult man with Graves' ophthalmopathy. Each CDR3 is given with its conserved first and last residue. A D gene is named only where the DNA matches it firmly. Size values are once, few and many counts, or a class for expanded clones, and some rows have none.

d_call j_call v_call clone_size cdr3_length cdr3_nt cdr3_aa
. TRBJ2-7 TRBV7-2 . 14 TGTGCCAGCAGCTCCGACAGGCTGAGCTACGAGCAGTACTTC CASSSDRLSYEQYF
. TRBJ1-1 TRBV9 . 13 TGTGCCAGCAGTTCTCGCCCCAGCACTGAAGCTTTCTTT CASSSRPSTEAFF
. TRBJ1-1 TRBV2 . 13 TGTGCCAGCAGATCCACGGGCAGTAGGAGGCCTTTCTTT CASRSTGSRRPFF
TRBD1 TRBJ1-1 TRBV10-3 few 15 TGTGCCATCAGTGAAGGACAGGCGGTAAACACTGAAGCTTTCTTT CAISEGQAVNTEAFF
. TRBJ1-5 TRBV5-5 . 15 TGTGCCAGCAGCACCCGAGGCGGACACAATCAGCCCCAGCATTTT CASSTRGGHNQPQHF
. TRBJ1-1 TRBV7-6 . 15 TGTGCCAGCAGCTTAGTAGGGGGGCTATCCTCTGAAGCTTTCTTT CASSLVGGLSSEAFF
. TRBJ2-7 TRBV29-1 . 13 TGCAGCGTTGCAGCCACGGGGTTGGGGGAGCAGTACTTC CSVAATGLGEQYF
. TRBJ1-1 TRBV9 . 13 TGTGCCAGCAGCGTATTGGGGAACACTGAAGCTTTCTTT CASSVLGNTEAFF
. TRBJ1-2 TRBV10-3 . 15 TGTGCCATCAGTGAAGCGCATCAGGAGAGATATGGCTACACCTTC CAISEAHQERYGYTF
. TRBJ1-1 TRBV7-6 many 14 TGTGCCAGCAGCTTAGGCAGGGATAAGGGTGAAGCTTTCTTT CASSLGRDKGEAFF
TRBD1 TRBJ2-7 TRBV29-1 many 15 TGCAGCGTCGTAGGTGGACAGGGGGCCCTTGGGGAGCAGTACTTC CSVVGGQGALGEQYF
. TRBJ2-5 TRBV5-1 . 15 TGCGCCAGCAGCTTGGGGCAGGCCAACCAAGAGACCCAGTACTTC CASSLGQANQETQYF
TRBD2 TRBJ2-1 TRBV10-3 . 14 TGTGCCATCAGTGAGAAGCGGGAGGGCAATGAGCAGTTCTTC CAISEKREGNEQFF
. TRBJ1-2 TRBV20-1 . 14 TGCAGTGCTAGACCGACAGGTTCTAACTATGGCTACACCTTC CSARPTGSNYGYTF
. TRBJ1-1 TRBV29-1 few 13 TGCAGCGTTACCACAGGGAAGGGACCTGAAGCTTTCTTT CSVTTGKGPEAFF
. TRBJ1-2 TRBV18 . 12 TGTGCCAGCTCACCTCCGACTGGTGGCTACACCTTC CASSPPTGGYTF
. TRBJ2-5 TRBV19 . 17 TGTGCCAGTAGTATACACCGCCGGGACCCTGGGCGGGAGACCCAGTACTTC CASSIHRRDPGRETQYF
. TRBJ1-1 TRBV7-9 . 15 TGTGCCAGCAGCGACGCGGGACGGCTGAACACTGAAGCTTTCTTT CASSDAGRLNTEAFF
. TRBJ1-2 TRBV6-6 . 12 TGTGCCAGCAGTGGGTGGAACCATGGCTACACCTTC CASSGWNHGYTF
TRBD2 TRBJ2-7 TRBV15 . 15 TGTGCCACCAGCAGAGATTTCGCGGGAGGAGGCGAGCAGTACTTC CATSRDFAGGGEQYF
TRBD1 TRBJ1-1 TRBV15 few 14 TGTGCCACCAGAGACAGGGGAATGAACACTGAAGCTTTCTTT CATRDRGMNTEAFF
. TRBJ2-7 TRBV7-2 . 14 TGTGCCAGCTCGGGGGGCGGGAGCTCCTACGAGCAGTACTTC CASSGGGSSYEQYF
TRBD1 TRBJ2-6 TRBV5-6 many 11 TGTGCCAGCAGCGGAACCGGGACAGGGGATTTC CASSGTGTGDF
TRBD1 TRBJ1-2 TRBV12-3/TRBV12-4 . 15 TGTGCCAGCAGCTTAGGGACAGGGTCTAACTATGGCTACACCTTC CASSLGTGSNYGYTF
. TRBJ1-2 TRBV2 . 15 TGTGCCAGCAGTGGAACGACCCAGGGCTACTATGGCTACACCTTC CASSGTTQGYYGYTF
TRBD2 TRBJ2-7 TRBV29-1 . 16 TGCAGCGTTGTGGGGGTCGGGGAGGGCGGCTCCTACGAGCAGTACTTC CSVVGVGEGGSYEQYF
TRBD1 TRBJ1-1 TRBV29-1 . 15 TGCAGCGTTCTTCTTCCCGAGACAGGGAGCTCTGAAGCTTTCTTT CSVLLPETGSSEAFF
. TRBJ2-5 TRBV12-3/TRBV12-4 . 13 TGTGCCAGCAGCAGCGTGGAGGGAGAGACCCAGTACTTC CASSSVEGETQYF
. TRBJ2-5 TRBV19 few 15 TGTGCCAGTAGATCTGGCAGGGTGTCGCAAGAGACCCAGTACTTC CASRSGRVSQETQYF
TRBD2 TRBJ2-7 TRBV7-6 once 15 TGTGCCAGCAGTTACTCCGGGACTAGCACCTACGAGCAGTACTTC CASSYSGTSTYEQYF
TRBD1 TRBJ1-5 TRBV24-1 . 14 TGTGCCACCAGTGCAAACAGGGGAGTTCAGCCCCAGCATTTT CATSANRGVQPQHF
. TRBJ1-5 TRBV6-5 once 17 TGTGCCAGCAGTAAACTTGTCCCGACCGGGAGAGGGCAGCCCCAGCATTTT CASSKLVPTGRGQPQHF
. TRBJ1-1 TRBV7-9 few 14 TGTGCCAGCAGCTTAGCGGACAGGAACACTGAAGCTTTCTTT CASSLADRNTEAFF
. TRBJ2-2 TRBV7-2 . 13 TGTGCCAGCAGCTTCGGTTTCCCCGGGGAGCTGTTTTTT CASSFGFPGELFF
. TRBJ1-5 TRBV9 many 14 TGTGCCAGCAGCCTCGGAACTAGCAATCAGCCCCAGCATTTT CASSLGTSNQPQHF
. TRBJ2-5 TRBV7-4 . 12 TGTGCCAGCAGCTTAGGGCAGGCTACACAGTACTTC CASSLGQATQYF
TRBD1 TRBJ1-2 TRBV7-3 . 15 TGTGCCAGCAGCTTAGGGGACAGGGCCCTCTATGACTACACCTTC CASSLGDRALYDYTF
TRBD1 TRBJ2-7 TRBV2 few 14 TGTGCCAGCAGTGACGGACAGGGGGTTTACGAGCAGTACTTC CASSDGQGVYEQYF
. TRBJ2-2 TRBV29-1 . 13 . CSVGTGNTGELLF
. TRBJ1-2 TRBV20-1 . 15 TGCAGTGCTAGAGCCATACAGGGAGAATTTTATGGCTACACCTTC CSARAIQGEFYGYTF
. TRBJ1-4 TRBV2 . 12 TGTGCCAGCAGTTCAGCGGATGAAAAACTGTTTTTT CASSSADEKLFF
. TRBJ1-2 TRBV12-3/TRBV12-4 . 13 TGTGCCAGCTGTGGTGTGGGGGGCTATGGCTACACCTTC CASCGVGGYGYTF
TRBD1 TRBJ2-7 TRBV7-2 few 13 TGTGCCAGCAGCTTTGGGACAGACTACGAGCAGTACTTC CASSFGTDYEQYF
. TRBJ1-2 TRBV19 . 15 TGTGCCAGTAAAGGTTCGGGCAGGGCGAACTATGGCTACACCTTC CASKGSGRANYGYTF
. TRBJ1-2 TRBV6-1 . 13 TGTGCCAGCAGGGTCGGACAGCACTATGGCTACACCTTC CASRVGQHYGYTF
. TRBJ1-1 TRBV6-5 . 12 TGTGCCAGCAGTTACTTGGGGACTGAAGCTTTCTTT CASSYLGTEAFF
. TRBJ1-2 TRBV24-1 many 14 TGTGCCACCAGTGATTTGTCAGGGCACTATGGCTACACCTTC CATSDLSGHYGYTF
. TRBJ2-5 TRBV9 . 13 TGTGCCAGCAGCGTAGGGGGCCAAGAGACCCAGCACTTC CASSVGGQETQHF
. TRBJ2-7 TRBV7-8 . 13 TGTGCCAGCAGCTTAGATCGCTTGGGGGAGCAGTACTTC CASSLDRLGEQYF
. TRBJ2-5 TRBV11-1 . 16 TGTGCCAGCAGCTTACGCCGGGAGAGAGCCCAAGAGACCCAGTACTTC CASSLRRERAQETQYF
TRBD1 TRBJ1-2 TRBV20-1 few 15 TGCAGTGCAGAGACCGGGACAGGGATCGACTATGGCTACACCTTC CSAETGTGIDYGYTF
TRBD1 TRBJ1-6 TRBV9 . 16 TGTGCCAGCAGCGGGACAGGGAGCTCCTATAATTCACCCCTCCACTTT CASSGTGSSYNSPLHF
TRBD1 TRBJ2-5 TRBV12-3/TRBV12-4 . 16 TGTGCCAGCAGTTCAAGCCCCCGACAGGGTCGGCAGACCCAGTACTTC CASSSSPRQGRQTQYF